One and the same sample provided the 3 T cell receptor beta chains below, sequenced in a study of T cells in Graves' hyperthyroidism and ophthalmopathy. The TCR beta CDR3 regions underwent amplification using RNA transcripts as the source. The TCR CDR3 was amplified in a first-round RT-PCR using the HTBI primer set. TCRdb called the multiplex PCR reads again in MiXCR, with one record for every CDR3 protein. The sample lists approximately 600,000 distinct CDR3 sequences, around 21% seen once, with over 30% in the top ten. The specimen was blood. These receptors were taken from a man aged 25-45 years with Graves' ophthalmopathy.

This clonotype has just a few counts. The J gene is TRBJ2-3, the V gene TRBV4-2; a possible D gene is TRBD2 (6 bases). V was shortened by 1 base and J by 2 bases, with 13 bases between the two germline ends. CDR3 length: 16 amino acids. Germline V gives CDR1 LGHNA, CDR2 YNFKEQ. The CDR3 nucleotides are TGTGCCAGCAGCCAAGTTTACGGGAGAAACACAGATACGCAGTATTTT. Translation gives CASSQVYGRNTDTQYF.

This clonotype was counted only a few times. The chain is built from TRBV28 and TRBJ2-1; D uncertain. In germline, CDR1 is MDHEN, CDR2 SYDVKM. Trimming took off 2 bases at V and 3 bases at J, with 11 bases between the two ends. CDR3 size: 15 residues. CDR3 loop: CASSLSQGFYNEQFF. As DNA, the CDR3 is TGTGCCAGCAGTTTAAGCCAAGGGTTCTACAATGAGCAGTTCTTC.

V gene TRBV7-3 combines with J gene TRBJ2-2, with 13 nucleotides matching TRBD2. CDR1 is SGHTA and CDR2 is FQGTGA in the germline V gene. The CDR3 length is 17 residues. Trimming at V came to 4 bases and at J to 5 bases, leaving 7 bases not matched to a gene. CDR3 in DNA: TGTGCCAGCAGCTCGACCCCGGGACTAGCGGGAACCGGGGAGCTGTTTTTT. Translating it yields CASSSTPGLAGTGELFF.